The 4 T cell receptor beta chains below come from one sample, sequenced in a study of T cell responses to AZD1222 COVID-19 vaccine. Clones were read by immunoSEQ multiplex PCR, and TCRdb kept only the in-frame ones, dropping some. Of fewer than 150,000 clones listed, 70% to 90% are singletons. Source: peripheral blood, taken 28 days after the second AZD1222 dose. These receptors were taken from an adult who received the AZD1222 COVID-19 vaccine.

This chain links TRBV27 with TRBJ1-2, with 9 bases lining up with TRBD1. Looked up from germline, CDR1 is MNHEY and CDR2 is SMNVEV (reference sequence). Trimming at V came to 6 bases and at J to 7 bases, leaving 9 bases not matched to a gene. The CDR3 contains 14 residues. The CDR3 reads CASSEGQGLSGYTF. The DNA for the CDR3 is TGTGCCAGCAGCGAGGGACAGGGTTTGAGTGGCTACACCTTC.

The rearrangement links TRBV28 to TRBJ1-4, with TRBD1 identical over 8 bases. The V segment lost 6 bases and the J segment 3 bases; nucleotides outside the gene matches: 6. The CDR3 is 15 amino acids. CDR1 and CDR2 from the germline V gene are MDHEN and SYDVKM. CDR3 sequence (DNA): TGTGCCAGCAGCCCCGCGACAGGGGCTAATGAAAAACTGTTTTTT. This sequence encodes CASSPATGANEKLFF.

The rearrangement uses TRBV28 and TRBJ2-5, with D possibly being TRBD2 (6 bases). V was cut by 8 bases and J by 6 bases, with 19 bases left in between. CDR3 length: 14 amino acids. Germline CDR1 and CDR2: MDHEN and SYDVKM. The CDR3 loop is CASSSGGILKTQYF. The CDR3 DNA reads TGTGCCAGCTCTTCCGGGGGTATCTTAAAGACCCAGTACTTC.

The chain combines TRBV19 with TRBJ1-6; D is unclear. The CDR3 is 13 residues long. V shed 1 base and J shed 7 bases, with 5 bases lying between them. Germline V gene data show CDR1 as LNHDA and CDR2 as SQIVND (reference sequence). The CDR3 protein is CASSIGPNSPLHF. The CDR3 bases are TGTGCCAGTAGTATAGGCCCGAATTCACCCCTCCACTTT.